This T cell receptor beta chain was found in a study of radiotherapy plus CTLA-4 blockade in lung cancer. Across the study: Objective responses were observed in approximately 17% of patients, and disease control was achieved by about 30%.

CDR1 is LNHNV and CDR2 is YYDKDF in the germline V gene (reference sequence). V lost 1 base, J lost 3 bases, and 3 bases stayed unmatched. The CDR3 sequence is 15 residues long. Data came from immunoSEQ multiplex PCR; TCRdb stores just in-frame clones and leaves some out. Here the sample spans about 97,000 clones, about 70% being singletons. This material consisted of peripheral blood, taken from a patient treated with radiotherapy plus ipilimumab. V usage is TRBV15 and J usage is TRBJ2-7, with 10 bases that match TRBD1. The TCR comes from a human donor with non-small cell lung cancer who had a partial response to radiotherapy plus ipilimumab. Some clones in this sample may be carry-over from other donors' samples. The CDR3: CATSRARTGGYEQYF. In DNA form, the CDR3 reads TGTGCCACCAGCAGAGCCCGGACAGGGGGCTACGAGCAGTACTTC.